This TCR beta chain was recovered during a study of post-analysis software for immune sequencing data. Study background: Relapsing-remitting, secondary progressive and progressive-relapsing forms of multiple sclerosis all featured among disease courses.

On this clonotype: Its cognate antigen is unknown.

Study results and caveats: Five TRBV segments (TRBV5-6, TRBV5-1 and TRBV20-1 among them) occurred more frequently in patients than in controls. Significantly decreased normalized Chao1 diversity was recorded for multiple sclerosis patients relative to controls. With F measure, samples from one preparation batch clustered together strongly.

Carried by the TCR beta cDNA libraries were unique molecular identifiers. From around 0.96 to 9.9 million T cells, roughly 0.5 million cDNA molecules were obtained. MiXCR, applied by TCRdb to the PCR reads, yields one record per CDR3 protein. The data show hundreds of thousands of distinct CDR3 sequences, roughly three fifths seen once. Germline V gene lookup returns CDR1 SGHTA and CDR2 FQGNSA. The length of the CDR3 is 13 residues. Between the trimmed V and J ends, which lost 7 bases and 1 base, there was a span of 10 bases. The sample was blood. The chain links TRBV7-2 to TRBJ1-1; D unresolved. This receptor was taken from a girl aged 2-10 years with multiple sclerosis. The CDR3 sequence: CASMVAGNTEAFF. Written as DNA, the CDR3 is TGTGCCAGCATGGTCGCGGGGAACACTGAAGCTTTCTTT.